The source of this T cell receptor beta chain is a study of identical twins (dated by TCRdb to about 2016). Regarding the complete study: To test whether fetal clonotypes persist, the study used deep sequencing on TCR alpha and beta repertoires from monozygotic twins, unrelated adults of various ages, and cord blood. To rule out contamination, the twin experiments were replicated at different times with different library preparation protocols. The paper as a whole reports these results and caveats: Invariant T cells such as MAIT and iNKT could partly confound zero-insertion analyses, although diverse VJ usage argued against such confounding for most clonotypes. Abundant cord blood beta clonotypes carried fewer insertions; young adult naive repertoires showed a weaker similar trend, while memory repertoires showed none. A weaker excess of twin sharing was found in beta out-of-frame sequences because the signal-to-noise ratio was lowered by fewer shared sequences. Because the same donors could not be followed over many years, the conclusions relied on cross-sectional statistical analysis. Out-of-frame TCR alpha sharing in monozygotic twins was systematically underestimated by recombination models, whereas sharing between unrelated individuals was in agreement with the recombination models. Compared with coincidental sharing between unrelated individuals, an excess of low generation-probability sequences was observed among out-of-frame TCR alpha sequences shared between twins.

The V end gives up 2 bases and the J end 5 bases, leaving 8 bases in the junction not matched to a gene. CDR1 and CDR2, per the germline V gene, are SGHAT and FQNNGV. The CDR3 numbers 17 residues from cysteine through phenylalanine. The sequence is cut down to CDR3 DNA, 51 bases in frame from base 1. Every donor was a healthy Caucasian. The library was obtained by 5' RACE. The run used an Illumina HiSeq 2000. A universal primer binding site was introduced by template switching, and a unique molecular identifier was present in the final cDNA, enabling accurate counting of TCR cDNA molecules. Specific primers in the conserved constant-segment region were used to synthesize first-strand cDNA for TCR alpha and beta chains. To control for contamination, every cDNA library carried two barcodes: a SMART-Mk sample barcode plus Illumina barcodes. TruSeq adapter sequences, together with Illumina sample barcodes, were added in two successive PCR steps. The TCR alpha and beta cDNA libraries were sequenced on the Illumina HiSeq platform using custom primers. On the authors' methods: MiGEC was used to process raw reads and extract unique molecular identifiers, and MiXCR was used to find CDR3 positions. Recombination models were inferred per individual with the repgenHMM and IGoR tools using an EM algorithm. The analysis of shared clonotypes was done with the tcR package in R, with sharing normalized by the product of cloneset sizes. To study raw recombination without the effects of thymic and clonal selection, out-of-frame nonproductive sequences were analyzed. TCRdb trimmed the raw reads at Q25, called clones with MiXCR and kept productive beta chains. Rows with one shared CDR3 protein collapse into an entry with the most common genes and DNA. TCRdb, rather than the study authors, made the V and J calls. The sample table shows more than 1.5 million distinct CDR3 sequences, and around 33% are seen once. The ten largest clones take up about 0.27% of the sample.

In regard to this clonotype: Its antigen remains unidentified. Per-base qualities were not stored, and no clone one base away is much larger.

Source material: cord blood. This chain joins TRBV11-2 to TRBJ2-3, and TRBD2 matches 12 of the central bases. The receptor was derived from a newborn girl in good health. The CDR3 region reads CASSLPPTSGGLDTQYF. The nucleotides read TGTGCCAGCAGCTTACCCCCTACTAGCGGGGGGTTAGATACGCAGTATTTT.